These 27 T cell receptor beta chains were sequenced from one sample in a study of Ad26.COV2.S vaccination and SARS-CoV-2 variants. Generated by immunoSEQ multiplex PCR, the TCRdb table keeps only in-frame clones and is missing some. The sample includes more than 300,000 clones, more than 85% seen only once; the top ten take around 5.3%. As for treatment: 19 received Ad26.COV2.S at low or high dose, single or two shots; about 5 received placebo; per-sample allocation not given. Sampling was done on day 63 after the first vaccine or placebo injection. The sample consisted of peripheral blood, taken in a trial of Ad26.COV2.S vaccine versus placebo. These receptor sequences come from a person aged 18-60 years who received the Ad26.COV2.S COVID-19 vaccine or a placebo.

The chain links TRBV20-1 to TRBJ2-7; 7 nucleotides line up with TRBD2. Germline V lookup: CDR1 DFQATT, CDR2 SNEGSKA (reference sequence). The CDR3 contains 14 residues. J gave up 5 bases and V 3 bases, and 10 bases lay outside the gene matches. CDR3 in amino acids: CSASWGGVQDEQYF. For the CDR3, the DNA is TGCAGTGCTAGTTGGGGGGGAGTGCAGGACGAGCAGTACTTC.

The chain carries TRBV11-1 and TRBJ2-5; 10 nucleotides align to TRBD2. The J segment lost 5 bases and the V segment lost 11 bases, leaving 8 bases of the junction unmatched. CDR1 and CDR2 (germline): SGHAT, FQDESV (reference sequence). The CDR3 contains 13 residues. In DNA form, the CDR3 reads TGTGCCTCGCGTAGCGGGGGGCGGGAGACCCAGTACTTC. Translation gives CASRSGGRETQYF.

This chain connects TRBV4-1 to TRBJ1-1; the match to TRBD1 covers 9 bases. Unmatched junction bases numbered 10, after V lost 1 base and J lost 4 bases. Germline loops: CDR1 MGHRA, CDR2 YSYEKL. The CDR3 sequence is 17 residues long. The CDR3 DNA follows: TGCGCCAGCAGCCAAGTGGGCATGGGACAGGGCATCACTGAAGCTTTCTTT. Translation gives CASSQVGMGQGITEAFF.

CDR3 loop: CASRAHNSPLHF. Here the CDR3 DNA reads TGTGCCAGCAGAGCCCATAATTCACCCCTCCACTTT. The chain uses TRBV2 and TRBJ1-6; no definite D call. Germline CDR1 reads SNHLY; CDR2 reads FYNNEI. V lost 6 bases and J 5 bases, leaving 5 bases between the germline ends. The CDR3 is made up of 12 amino acids.

This clone appeared a single time. The rearrangement uses TRBV3-1 (or the pseudogene TRBV3-2) and TRBJ2-5; 9 bases fit TRBD2. The germline V gene encodes CDR1 LGHDT and CDR2 YNNKEL (reference sequence). V was pared by 5 bases and J by 5 bases, with 6 bases of the junction left unmatched. The CDR3 is 14 amino acids. CDR3 amino acids: CASSILAGRETQYF. In DNA, the CDR3 is TGTGCCAGCAGCATCCTAGCGGGGCGTGAGACCCAGTACTTC.

The chain links TRBV19 to TRBJ2-6; 9 nucleotides line up with TRBD1. V lost 0 bases to trimming and J lost 1 base; unmatched junction nucleotides: 4. The germline CDR1 and CDR2 sequences are LNHDA and SQIVND (reference sequence). The CDR3 length is 18 residues. The CDR3 region has the DNA TGTGCCAGTAGTATAGAGGGACAGGGAAGGTCTGGGGCCAACGTCCTGACTTTC. This sequence encodes CASSIEGQGRSGANVLTF.

Points on this clone: In the same sample, other DNA sequences code for this CDR3. The chain links TRBV14 to TRBJ1-1; D possibly corresponds to TRBD1 (6 bases). From germline, CDR1 is SGHDN and CDR2 FVKESK. Trimming took 5 bases from V and 1 from J, leaving 8 bases between them. This CDR3 region has 13 residues. DNA for the CDR3: TGTGCCAGCAGCATAGGGGGGAACACTGAAGCTTTCTTT. Its translation is CASSIGGNTEAFF.

The V call is TRBV19, the J call TRBJ2-3; a weak D match, TRBD2 (6 bases). CDR1 LNHDA and CDR2 SQIVND come from the germline V gene (reference sequence). The CDR3 contains 16 residues. V dropped 6 bases and J dropped 1 base, with 17 bases sitting between them. The CDR3 DNA reads TGTGCCAGTAGCAAACCCCTCCCGGGGGGCACAGATACGCAGTATTTT. Protein product: CASSKPLPGGTDTQYF.

This chain uses TRBV11-3 with TRBJ2-1; D is possibly TRBD1 or TRBD2 (7 bases each). Trimming stripped 3 bases from V and 10 bases from J, with 13 bases between. The germline V gene has CDR1 SGHNT and CDR2 YENEEA. The length of the CDR3 is 13 residues. This chain's CDR3 is CASSFYRGGEQFF. The CDR3 nucleotides are TGTGCCAGCAGCTTTTACAGGGGAGGGGAGCAGTTCTTC.

The V call is TRBV19, the J call TRBJ1-1; no definite D call. Looked up from germline, CDR1 is LNHDA and CDR2 is SQIVND (reference sequence). The germline V and J ends were trimmed by 7 bases and 4 bases, with 16 bases remaining between them. The length of the CDR3 is 14 residues. The CDR3: CASTSGPAGTEAFF. In nucleotides, the CDR3 is TGTGCCAGTACCTCGGGTCCAGCGGGCACTGAAGCTTTCTTT.

V and J are TRBV20-1 and TRBJ1-2; possible D gene TRBD1, 5 bases. This CDR3 is built from 11 residues. Germline values: CDR1 DFQATT, CDR2 SNEGSKA (reference sequence). Trimming pared 6 bases from V and 6 bases from J, leaving 11 bases between. The chain's CDR3 is CSATHRHGYTF. In DNA, the CDR3 is TGCAGTGCAACCCACAGGCATGGCTACACCTTC.

The J gene is TRBJ2-7, the V gene TRBV30; a weak D match, TRBD1 (6 bases). Germline V gene data show CDR1 as GTSNPN and CDR2 as SVGIG (reference sequence). The CDR3 spans 12 residues. V lost 0 bases to trimming and J lost 5 bases, with 8 bases between them. The CDR3 DNA follows: TGTGCCTGGAGTGTCAGGGGCGACGAGCAGTACTTC. Protein product: CAWSVRGDEQYF.

The rearrangement joins TRBV7-2 to TRBJ2-7; 10 nucleotides match TRBD1. The CDR3 has 14 amino acids. V dropped 4 bases and J dropped 12; count of bases not matched to a gene: 12. Looked up from germline, CDR1 is SGHTA and CDR2 is FQGNSA. The DNA for the CDR3 is TGTGCCAGCAGCTCCGGTTTCGGGGGACAGGGGCCGTACTTC. Translated: CASSSGFGGQGPYF.

V usage is TRBV7-9 and J usage is TRBJ2-1, with 14 bases fitting TRBD2. After removal of 6 bases from V and 3 bases from J, the junction contained 10 bases not matched to a gene. CDR3 size: 18 residues. Germline V gene sequence: CDR1 SEHNR, CDR2 FQNEAQ (reference sequence). The CDR3, as DNA: TGTGCCAGCAGTTCCGTAGAGGGACTAGCGGGGGACTACAATGAGCAGTTCTTC. Amino acids: CASSSVEGLAGDYNEQFF.

The genes are TRBV25-1 and TRBJ2-7; TRBD1 agrees at 11 bases. Germline CDR1 MGHDK, CDR2 SYGVNS. J gave up 0 bases and V 4 bases, and 11 bases lay outside the gene matches. The CDR3 extends over 18 amino acids. CDR3 loop: CASSGSGQGGSSSYEQYF. CDR3 DNA sequence: TGTGCCAGCAGTGGTTCGGGACAGGGGGGTAGTTCCTCCTACGAGCAGTACTTC.

The rearrangement joins TRBV18 to TRBJ2-2; 7 bases are shared with TRBD1. There are 13 residues in the CDR3. Losses at the gene ends were 3 bases for V and 10 bases for J; bases not matched to a gene: 5. In germline, CDR1 is KGHSH, CDR2 LQKENI. In nucleotides, the CDR3 is TGTGCCAGCTCACCCCGTGACAGGGCGGAGCTGTTTTTT. Translated, it gives CASSPRDRAELFF.

In DNA, the CDR3 is TGTGCCAGCAGTGATCAGGGATACTATGGCTACACCTTC. Translating it yields CASSDQGYYGYTF. This sequence joins TRBV2 and TRBJ1-2; D might be TRBD1 (5 bases). Trimming pared 3 bases from V and 3 bases from J, leaving 8 bases between. This CDR3 is built from 13 residues. Per germline, CDR1 SNHLY and CDR2 FYNNEI.

The rearrangement uses TRBV5-1 and TRBJ1-1; D gene ambiguous. The germline V gene encodes CDR1 SGHRS and CDR2 YFSETQ. Trimming cost V 1 base and J 2 bases, with 6 bases left between them. This CDR3 has 13 residues. CDR3 DNA: TGCGCCAGCAGCTTGATGGTAAACACTGAAGCTTTCTTT. Translated, it gives CASSLMVNTEAFF.

A word on this clone: The same CDR3 arises from other DNA sequences in this sample as well. The V gene is TRBV5-4, the J gene TRBJ2-2; perhaps TRBD1 as D (5 bases). The germline V gene has CDR1 SGHNT and CDR2 YYREEE (reference sequence). Trimming removed 2 bases at V and 1 base at J, with 6 bases between. The CDR3 is made up of 14 amino acids. In nucleotides, the CDR3 is TGTGCCAGCAGCTTAACAGGGAACACCGGGGAGCTGTTTTTT. Its translation: CASSLTGNTGELFF.

This CDR3 reads CASSLGILGQLIDETQYF. In DNA, the CDR3 is TGTGCCAGCAGCTTAGGTATTTTGGGACAGCTTATAGATGAGACCCAGTACTTC. V and J are TRBV7-6 and TRBJ2-5; 7 positions agree with TRBD1. Trimming removed 1 base from V and 5 bases from J; junction bases left unmatched: 16. The germline V gene encodes CDR1 SGHVS and CDR2 FNYEAQ. The CDR3 covers 18 residues. Based on the CDR3 plus reference TRBV7-6 and TRBJ2-5, the full variable domain is GAGVSQSPRYKVTKRGQDVALRCDPISGHVSLYWYRQALGQGPEFLTYFNYEAQQDKSGLPNDRFSAERPEGSISTLTIQRTEQRDSAMYRCASSLGILGQLIDETQYFGPGTRLLVL.

V usage is TRBV10-1 and J usage is TRBJ2-7; TRBD2 matches at 8 bases. After removal of 5 bases from V and 5 bases from J, the junction contained 2 bases not matched to a gene. The CDR3 has 12 residues. Germline V gives CDR1 WNHNN, CDR2 SYGVQD (reference sequence). In nucleotides, the CDR3 is TGCGCCAGCAGTAGAGCGGGAGACGAGCAGTACTTC. It is translated as CASSRAGDEQYF.

The chain uses TRBV7-2 and TRBJ2-2; D may correspond to TRBD1 or TRBD2 (5 bases each). In germline, CDR1 is SGHTA, CDR2 FQGNSA. This CDR3 has 15 residues. V lost 0 bases, J lost 6 bases, and 11 bases lay in between. The CDR3 bases are TGTGCCAGCAGCTTAGCCGGACTGGGGGCCGGGGAGCTGTTTTTT. It encodes CASSLAGLGAGELFF.

V and J are TRBV10-1 and TRBJ2-2; D ambiguous. The germline V gene encodes CDR1 WNHNN and CDR2 SYGVQD (reference sequence). This CDR3 has 14 residues. Trimming took 6 bases from V and 1 from J, leaving 9 bases between them. CDR3 region: CASRRLKNTGELFF. In nucleotides, the CDR3 is TGCGCCAGCAGGCGCTTGAAGAACACCGGGGAGCTGTTTTTT.

The chain employs TRBV7-3 and TRBJ1-6; the D is unclear. Trimming removed 0 bases from V and 0 bases from J, with 12 bases in between. Germline V gene sequence: CDR1 SGHTA, CDR2 FQGTGA. This CDR3 has 18 amino acids. In nucleotides, the CDR3 is TGTGCCAGCAGCTTAACAAAACGGAAACCCTCCTATAATTCACCCCTCCACTTT. This encodes CASSLTKRKPSYNSPLHF. The full variable domain, with the rest looked up from reference TRBV7-3 and TRBJ1-6, is GAGVSQTPSNKVTEKGKYVELRCDPISGHTALYWYRQSLGQGPEFLIYFQGTGAADDSGLPNDRFFAVRPEGSVSTLKIQRTERGDSAVYLCASSLTKRKPSYNSPLHFGNGTRLTVT.

This sequence joins TRBV6-5 and TRBJ2-7, with TRBD1 identical over 8 bases. The CDR3 runs to 15 residues. Germline values: CDR1 MNHEY, CDR2 SVGAGI. Trimming removed 3 bases from V and 2 bases from J; junction bases left unmatched: 6. The CDR3 protein is CASSYGQGAPYEQYF. CDR3 nucleotide sequence: TGTGCCAGCAGTTATGGACAGGGTGCCCCCTACGAGCAGTACTTC.

This clone was detected only a few times. J is TRBJ2-2 and V is TRBV7-9; possibly TRBD1 for D (5 bases). Germline lookup yields CDR1 SEHNR and CDR2 FQNEAQ (reference sequence). V dropped 2 bases and J dropped 0 bases, with 10 bases sitting between them. The CDR3 length is 16 residues. CDR3 nucleotides: TGTGCCAGCAGCTTATGGCAGGGCCCGAACACCGGGGAGCTGTTTTTT. This encodes CASSLWQGPNTGELFF.

In its sample, this clone is medium-sized. The chain employs TRBV2 and TRBJ1-5; TRBD1 aligns across 7 bases. The germline V gene encodes CDR1 SNHLY and CDR2 FYNNEI. The V and J ends lost 6 bases and 1 base, in that order; junction bases with no gene match: 9. This CDR3 comprises 16 residues. The CDR3 loop is CASRGHRGKSNQPQHF. Written as DNA, the CDR3 is TGTGCCAGCAGAGGGCACAGGGGAAAGAGCAATCAGCCCCAGCATTTT. The full variable domain, with the rest looked up from reference TRBV2 and TRBJ1-5, is EPEVTQTPSHQVTQMGQEVILRCVPISNHLYFYWYRQILGQKVEFLVSFYNNEISEKSEIFDDQFSVERPDGSNFTLKIRSTKLEDSAMYFCASRGHRGKSNQPQHFGDGTRLSIL.